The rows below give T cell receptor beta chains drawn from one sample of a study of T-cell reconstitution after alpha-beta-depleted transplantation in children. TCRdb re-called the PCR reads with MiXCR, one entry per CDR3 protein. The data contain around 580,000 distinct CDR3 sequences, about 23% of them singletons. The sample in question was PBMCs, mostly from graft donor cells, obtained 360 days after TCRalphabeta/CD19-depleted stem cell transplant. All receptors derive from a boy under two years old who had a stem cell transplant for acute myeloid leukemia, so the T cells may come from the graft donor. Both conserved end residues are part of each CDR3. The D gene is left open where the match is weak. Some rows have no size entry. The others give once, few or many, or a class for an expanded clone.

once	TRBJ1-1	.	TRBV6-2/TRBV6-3	CASSRMRGRGTEAFF
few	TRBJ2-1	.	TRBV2	CASSEPGYNEQFF
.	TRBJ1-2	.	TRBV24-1	CATSGSSYGYTF
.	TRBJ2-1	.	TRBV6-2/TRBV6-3	CASSYPSGENEQFF
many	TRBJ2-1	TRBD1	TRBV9	CASSGAGTGAYNEQFF
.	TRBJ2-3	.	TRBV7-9	CASSLSTDPGTQYF
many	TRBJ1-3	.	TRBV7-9	CASSLRSGTNTIYF
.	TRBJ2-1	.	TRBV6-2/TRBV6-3	CASHRGGGSNEQFF
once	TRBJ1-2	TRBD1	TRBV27	CASQKGTGWGGYTF
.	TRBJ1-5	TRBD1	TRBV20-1	CSATPGQGGQPQHF
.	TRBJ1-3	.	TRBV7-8	CASSLSESGNTIYF
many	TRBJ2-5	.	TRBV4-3	CASSLSGGGETQYF
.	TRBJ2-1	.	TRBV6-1	CASSTRGAVEQFF
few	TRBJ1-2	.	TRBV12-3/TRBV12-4	CASSLGDRYGYTF
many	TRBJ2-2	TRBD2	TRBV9	CASSPWGGINTGELFF
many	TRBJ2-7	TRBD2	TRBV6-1	CASSPPSGGSSYEQYF
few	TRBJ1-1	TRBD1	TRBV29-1	CSVERTGGGTEAFF
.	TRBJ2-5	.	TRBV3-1	CASSHKETQYF
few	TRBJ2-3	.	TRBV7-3	CASSSRPGYTDTQYF
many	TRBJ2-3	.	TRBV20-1	CSGRVAATSTDTQYF
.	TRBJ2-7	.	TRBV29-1	CSVEGGVPYEEYF
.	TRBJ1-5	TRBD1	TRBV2	CASRSPGTGGDQPQHF
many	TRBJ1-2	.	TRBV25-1	CASSGSPQGYGYTF
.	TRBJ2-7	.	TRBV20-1	CSAGRTDSYKQYF
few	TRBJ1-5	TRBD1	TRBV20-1	CSALHRGSQPQHF
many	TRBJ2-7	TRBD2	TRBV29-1	CSVERRGASYEQYF
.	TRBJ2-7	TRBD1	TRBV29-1	CSTMTGMHEQYF
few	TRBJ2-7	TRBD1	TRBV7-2	CASSLTTGDEQYF
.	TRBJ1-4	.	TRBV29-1	CSVKREGGNEKLFF
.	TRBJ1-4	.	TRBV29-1	CSVGGFPEKLFF
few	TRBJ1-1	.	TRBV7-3	CASSFYMNTEAFF